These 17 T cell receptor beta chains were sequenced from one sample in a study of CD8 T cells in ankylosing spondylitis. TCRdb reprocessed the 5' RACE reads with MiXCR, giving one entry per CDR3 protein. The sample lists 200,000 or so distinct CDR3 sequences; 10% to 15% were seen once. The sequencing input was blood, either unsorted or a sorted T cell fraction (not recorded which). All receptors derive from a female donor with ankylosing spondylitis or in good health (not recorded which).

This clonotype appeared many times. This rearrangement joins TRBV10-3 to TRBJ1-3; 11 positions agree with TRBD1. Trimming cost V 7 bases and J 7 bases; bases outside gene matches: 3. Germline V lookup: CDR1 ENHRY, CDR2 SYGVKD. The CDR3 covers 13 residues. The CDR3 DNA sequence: TGTGCCATCAAGGGACAGGGGGAGAACACCATATATTTT. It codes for CAIKGQGENTIYF.

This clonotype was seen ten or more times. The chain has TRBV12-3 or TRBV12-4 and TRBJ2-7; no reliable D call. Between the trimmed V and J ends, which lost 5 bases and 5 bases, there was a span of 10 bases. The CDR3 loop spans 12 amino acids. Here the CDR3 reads CASSPRWNEQYF. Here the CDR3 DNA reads TGTGCCAGCAGTCCCCGCTGGAACGAGCAGTACTTC.

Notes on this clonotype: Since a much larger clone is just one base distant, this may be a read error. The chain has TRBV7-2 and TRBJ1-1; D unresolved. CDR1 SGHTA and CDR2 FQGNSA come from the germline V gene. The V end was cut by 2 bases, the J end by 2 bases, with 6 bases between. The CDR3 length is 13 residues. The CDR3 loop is CTSSLTKNTEAFF. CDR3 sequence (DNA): TGTACCAGCAGCTTAACGAAAAACACTGAAGCTTTCTTT.

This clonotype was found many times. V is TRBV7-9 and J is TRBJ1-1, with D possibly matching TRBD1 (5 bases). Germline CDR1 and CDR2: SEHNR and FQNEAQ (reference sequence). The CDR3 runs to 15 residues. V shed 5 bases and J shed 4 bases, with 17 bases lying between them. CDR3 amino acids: CASSSRQGGVTEAFF. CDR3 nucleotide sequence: TGTGCCAGCAGCAGTCGTCAGGGAGGCGTCACTGAAGCTTTCTTT.

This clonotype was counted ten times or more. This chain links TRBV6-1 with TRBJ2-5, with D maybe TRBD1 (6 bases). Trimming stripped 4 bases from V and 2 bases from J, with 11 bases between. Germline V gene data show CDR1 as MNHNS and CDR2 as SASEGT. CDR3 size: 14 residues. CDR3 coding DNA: TGTGCCAGCAGTGGGGGGCGGGCTCAAGAGACCCAGTACTTC. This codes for CASSGGRAQETQYF.

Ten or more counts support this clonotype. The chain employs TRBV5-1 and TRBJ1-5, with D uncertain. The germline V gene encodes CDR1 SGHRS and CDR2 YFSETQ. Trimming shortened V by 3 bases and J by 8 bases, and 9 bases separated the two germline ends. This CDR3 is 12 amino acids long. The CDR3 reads CASSSRVEPQHF. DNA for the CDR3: TGCGCCAGCAGCTCGCGGGTTGAGCCCCAGCATTTT.

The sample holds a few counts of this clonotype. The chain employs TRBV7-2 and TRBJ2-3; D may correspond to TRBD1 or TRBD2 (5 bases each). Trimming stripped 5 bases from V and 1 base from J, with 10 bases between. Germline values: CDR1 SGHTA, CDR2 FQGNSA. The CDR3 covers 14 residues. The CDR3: CASSRGPGTDTQYF. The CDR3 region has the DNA TGTGCCAGCAGCCGGGGACCGGGCACAGATACGCAGTATTTT.

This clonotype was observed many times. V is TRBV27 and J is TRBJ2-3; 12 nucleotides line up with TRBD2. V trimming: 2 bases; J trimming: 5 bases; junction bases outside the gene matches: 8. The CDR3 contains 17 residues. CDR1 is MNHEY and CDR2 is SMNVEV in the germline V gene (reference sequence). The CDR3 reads CASSLRTSGVGRDTQYF. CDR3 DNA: TGTGCCAGCAGTTTACGGACTAGCGGGGTGGGGCGAGATACGCAGTATTTT.

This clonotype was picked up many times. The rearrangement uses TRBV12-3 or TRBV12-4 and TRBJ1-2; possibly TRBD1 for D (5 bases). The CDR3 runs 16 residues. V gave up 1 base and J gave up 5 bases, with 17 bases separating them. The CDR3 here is CASSLDPVPRGYGYTF. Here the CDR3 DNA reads TGTGCCAGCAGTTTAGACCCAGTTCCAAGGGGATATGGCTACACCTTC.

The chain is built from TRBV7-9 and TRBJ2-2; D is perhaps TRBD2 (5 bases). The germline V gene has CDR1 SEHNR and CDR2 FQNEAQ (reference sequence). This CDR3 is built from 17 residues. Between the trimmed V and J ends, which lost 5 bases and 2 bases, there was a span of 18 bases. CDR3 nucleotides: TGTGCCAGCAGCCCCCTACCGGGGAGCGTCAACACCGGGGAGCTGTTTTTT. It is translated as CASSPLPGSVNTGELFF.

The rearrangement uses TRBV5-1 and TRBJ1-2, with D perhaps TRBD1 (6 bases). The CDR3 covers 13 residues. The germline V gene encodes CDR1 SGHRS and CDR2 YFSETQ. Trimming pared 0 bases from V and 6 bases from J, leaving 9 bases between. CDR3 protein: CASSLAPGDGYTF. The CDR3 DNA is TGCGCCAGCAGCTTGGCACCAGGGGATGGCTACACCTTC.

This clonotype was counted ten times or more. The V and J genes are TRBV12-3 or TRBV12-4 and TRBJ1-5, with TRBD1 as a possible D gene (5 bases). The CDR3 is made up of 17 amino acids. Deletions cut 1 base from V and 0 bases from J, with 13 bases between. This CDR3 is CASSLGGGAYSNQPQHF. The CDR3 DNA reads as TGTGCCAGCAGTTTAGGAGGAGGGGCATATAGCAATCAGCCCCAGCATTTT.

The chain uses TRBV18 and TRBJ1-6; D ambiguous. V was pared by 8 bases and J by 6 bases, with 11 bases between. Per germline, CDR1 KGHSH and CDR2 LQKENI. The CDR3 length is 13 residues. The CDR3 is CASGSGGNSPLHF. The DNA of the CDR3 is TGTGCCAGCGGGTCGGGCGGTAATTCACCCCTCCACTTT.

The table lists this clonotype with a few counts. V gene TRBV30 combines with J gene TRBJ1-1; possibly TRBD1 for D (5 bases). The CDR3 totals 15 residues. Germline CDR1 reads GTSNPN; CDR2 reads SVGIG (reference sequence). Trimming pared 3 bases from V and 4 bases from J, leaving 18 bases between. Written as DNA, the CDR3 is TGTGCCTGGAGCTCGTGGGGGGGAGTTGGCACTGAAGCTTTCTTT. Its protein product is CAWSSWGGVGTEAFF.

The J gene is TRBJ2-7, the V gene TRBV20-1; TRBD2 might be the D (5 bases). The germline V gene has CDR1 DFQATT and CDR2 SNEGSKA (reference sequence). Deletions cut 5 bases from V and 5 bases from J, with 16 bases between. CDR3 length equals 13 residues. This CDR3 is CSAWARAGDEQYF. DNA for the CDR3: TGCAGTGCTTGGGCTAGGGCCGGGGACGAGCAGTACTTC.

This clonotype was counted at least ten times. Written as DNA, the CDR3 is TGTGCCACCTTGGGGGCACCTGCCGAGCAGTACTTC. It encodes CATLGAPAEQYF. V usage is TRBV25-1 and J usage is TRBJ2-7, with D maybe TRBD1 (6 bases). Germline CDR1 MGHDK, CDR2 SYGVNS. Trimming took off 10 bases at V and 6 bases at J, with 16 bases between the two ends. The CDR3 has 12 amino acids.

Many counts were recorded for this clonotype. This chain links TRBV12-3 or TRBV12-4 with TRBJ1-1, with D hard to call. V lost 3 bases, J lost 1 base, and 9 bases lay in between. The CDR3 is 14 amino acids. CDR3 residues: CASSFWVTNTEAFF. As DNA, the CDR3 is TGTGCCAGCAGTTTCTGGGTCACGAACACTGAAGCTTTCTTT.